These T cell receptor beta chains were read from a single sample in a study of neoadjuvant anti-PD-1 for oral cavity cancer. Sequenced by immunoSEQ multiplex PCR; TCRdb stores in-frame clones only, minus some. This table holds around 32,000 clones, 70% to 80% found once. The specimen comprised PBMCs, sampled after nivolumab (anti-PD-1) treatment. The origin of the receptors is a person aged 40 to 85 with oral cavity squamous cell carcinoma. Both conserved end residues are part of each CDR3. The order of the fields is V gene, clone size, D gene, J gene, CDR3 protein, CDR3 DNA. A D gene is named only where the DNA matches it firmly. Clone size appears in some rows only: once, few, many, or a class for an expanded clone.

V gene: TRBV4-2; clone size: few; D gene: -; J gene: TRBJ1-3; CDR3 protein: CASSSGGSGNTIYF; CDR3 DNA: TGTGCCAGCAGCTCCGGAGGGTCTGGAAACACCATATATTTT
V gene: TRBV5-4; clone size: once; D gene: TRBD2; J gene: TRBJ2-7; CDR3 protein: CASSVIGLAGEQYF; CDR3 DNA: TGTGCCAGCAGCGTGATCGGACTAGCGGGGGAGCAGTACTTC
V gene: TRBV11-3; clone size: -; D gene: TRBD1; J gene: TRBJ2-5; CDR3 protein: CASSPRQGSTQYF; CDR3 DNA: TGTGCCAGCAGCCCGCGACAGGGGTCAACCCAGTACTTC
V gene: TRBV10-3; clone size: -; D gene: TRBD1; J gene: TRBJ1-5; CDR3 protein: CAIRKGPGTGDSNQPQHF; CDR3 DNA: TGTGCCATCAGAAAGGGCCCCGGGACAGGGGATAGCAATCAGCCCCAGCATTTT
V gene: TRBV4-3; clone size: -; D gene: TRBD1; J gene: TRBJ1-2; CDR3 protein: CASSQATGGVYGYTF; CDR3 DNA: TGCGCCAGCAGCCAAGCGACAGGGGGCGTGTATGGCTACACCTTC
V gene: TRBV4-3; clone size: -; D gene: -; J gene: TRBJ1-2; CDR3 protein: CASSPSHIEPDYGYTF; CDR3 DNA: TGCGCCAGCAGTCCTTCACACATCGAGCCCGATTATGGCTACACCTTC
V gene: TRBV5-4; clone size: -; D gene: -; J gene: TRBJ2-3; CDR3 protein: CASSEGGLNTDTQYF; CDR3 DNA: TGTGCCAGCAGCGAGGGAGGACTGAACACAGATACGCAGTATTTT
V gene: TRBV9; clone size: -; D gene: -; J gene: TRBJ2-1; CDR3 protein: CASKGQGGNEQFF; CDR3 DNA: TGTGCCAGCAAAGGCCAGGGTGGGAATGAGCAGTTCTTC
V gene: TRBV7-2; clone size: -; D gene: TRBD1; J gene: TRBJ2-7; CDR3 protein: CASSRDRGRHEQYF; CDR3 DNA: TGTGCCAGCAGCCGAGACAGGGGGCGCCACGAGCAGTACTTC
V gene: TRBV7-7; clone size: -; D gene: TRBD1; J gene: TRBJ2-2; CDR3 protein: CASSFDRDRANTGELFF; CDR3 DNA: TGTGCCAGCAGCTTCGACCGGGACAGAGCGAACACCGGGGAGCTGTTTTTT
V gene: TRBV4-2; clone size: -; D gene: -; J gene: TRBJ1-6; CDR3 protein: CASSQDSYNSPLHF; CDR3 DNA: TGTGCCAGCAGCCAAGATTCCTATAATTCACCCCTCCACTTT
V gene: TRBV4-2; clone size: -; D gene: TRBD2; J gene: TRBJ2-7; CDR3 protein: CASSQALAGTYEQYF; CDR3 DNA: TGTGCCAGCAGCCAAGCTTTAGCGGGAACCTACGAGCAGTACTTC
V gene: TRBV7-9; clone size: -; D gene: -; J gene: TRBJ1-4; CDR3 protein: CASSISRKLFF; CDR3 DNA: TGTGCCAGCAGCATTAGTAGAAAACTGTTTTTT
V gene: TRBV5-1; clone size: once; D gene: TRBD2; J gene: TRBJ2-3; CDR3 protein: CASTGGGSTDTQYF; CDR3 DNA: TGCGCCAGCACGGGAGGCGGCAGCACAGATACGCAGTATTTT
V gene: TRBV9; clone size: -; D gene: -; J gene: TRBJ1-3; CDR3 protein: CASSVDENTIYF; CDR3 DNA: TGTGCCAGCAGCGTCGATGAAAACACCATATATTTT
V gene: TRBV19; clone size: -; D gene: -; J gene: TRBJ1-1; CDR3 protein: CASSTPIGTEAFF; CDR3 DNA: TGTGCCAGTAGTACGCCAATAGGCACTGAAGCTTTCTTT
V gene: TRBV9; clone size: -; D gene: -; J gene: TRBJ1-4; CDR3 protein: CASSVGNQGGEKLFF; CDR3 DNA: TGTGCCAGCAGCGTAGGGAACCAGGGTGGTGAAAAACTGTTTTTT
V gene: TRBV5-1; clone size: -; D gene: TRBD1; J gene: TRBJ2-1; CDR3 protein: CASSLAPGGYNEQFF; CDR3 DNA: TGCGCCAGCAGCTTGGCCCCAGGGGGCTACAATGAGCAGTTCTTC
V gene: TRBV29-1; clone size: -; D gene: -; J gene: TRBJ2-2; CDR3 protein: CSVEFTGELFF; CDR3 DNA: TGCAGCGTCGAATTTACCGGGGAGCTGTTTTTT
V gene: TRBV7-2; clone size: -; D gene: TRBD2; J gene: TRBJ2-7; CDR3 protein: CASSPTSGTYEQYF; CDR3 DNA: TGTGCCAGCAGCCCAACTAGCGGCACCTACGAGCAGTACTTC
V gene: TRBV6-6; clone size: -; D gene: -; J gene: TRBJ1-3; CDR3 protein: CASATDRISGNTIYF; CDR3 DNA: TGTGCCAGCGCTACCGACAGGATCTCTGGAAACACCATATATTTT
V gene: TRBV6-5; clone size: -; D gene: -; J gene: TRBJ1-6; CDR3 protein: CASSGQGPFNSPLHF; CDR3 DNA: TGTGCCAGCAGTGGCCAGGGACCTTTTAATTCACCCCTCCACTTT
V gene: TRBV5-5; clone size: -; D gene: TRBD1; J gene: TRBJ2-7; CDR3 protein: CASSQTTGPTYEQYF; CDR3 DNA: TGTGCCAGCAGCCAAACGACAGGGCCAACCTACGAGCAGTACTTC
V gene: TRBV5-8; clone size: -; D gene: -; J gene: TRBJ2-7; CDR3 protein: CASSRSQGHFGYEQYF; CDR3 DNA: TGTGCCAGCAGCCGATCTCAGGGACACTTCGGCTACGAGCAGTACTTC
V gene: TRBV19; clone size: -; D gene: -; J gene: TRBJ2-3; CDR3 protein: CASSIPGSTDTQYF; CDR3 DNA: TGTGCCAGTAGTATTCCAGGTAGCACAGATACGCAGTATTTT
V gene: TRBV7-9; clone size: -; D gene: TRBD1; J gene: TRBJ2-5; CDR3 protein: CASSLGTGVQETQYF; CDR3 DNA: TGTGCCAGCAGTTTAGGAACAGGGGTTCAAGAGACCCAGTACTTC
V gene: TRBV7-2; clone size: -; D gene: -; J gene: TRBJ2-3; CDR3 protein: CASSLWTTTDTQYF; CDR3 DNA: TGTGCCAGCAGCTTATGGACTACCACAGATACGCAGTATTTT
V gene: TRBV12-5; clone size: -; D gene: TRBD2; J gene: TRBJ2-3; CDR3 protein: CASGLERLAVGTDTQYF; CDR3 DNA: TGTGCTAGTGGTTTGGAGAGACTAGCCGTTGGCACAGATACGCAGTATTTT
V gene: TRBV30; clone size: -; D gene: TRBD1; J gene: TRBJ1-6; CDR3 protein: CAWSVAGGSSPLHF; CDR3 DNA: TGTGCCTGGAGTGTTGCAGGGGGGAGTTCACCCCTCCACTTT
V gene: TRBV7-8; clone size: -; D gene: -; J gene: TRBJ2-1; CDR3 protein: CASSLIEGTADNEQFF; CDR3 DNA: TGTGCCAGCAGCTTAATTGAGGGGACCGCGGACAATGAGCAGTTCTTC
V gene: TRBV28; clone size: -; D gene: TRBD1; J gene: TRBJ2-7; CDR3 protein: CAGGRGQHEQYF; CDR3 DNA: TGTGCCGGAGGCAGGGGGCAGCACGAGCAGTACTTC
V gene: TRBV9; clone size: -; D gene: -; J gene: TRBJ1-6; CDR3 protein: CASSVEGHHNSPLHF; CDR3 DNA: TGTGCCAGCAGCGTAGAGGGACATCATAATTCACCCCTCCACTTT
V gene: TRBV6-5; clone size: once; D gene: -; J gene: TRBJ1-1; CDR3 protein: CASSLGTSEAFF; CDR3 DNA: TGTGCCAGCAGTCTTGGGACCTCTGAAGCTTTCTTT
V gene: TRBV6-4; clone size: -; D gene: -; J gene: TRBJ2-3; CDR3 protein: CASSDSNTDTQYF; CDR3 DNA: TGTGCCAGCAGTGATTCTAACACAGATACGCAGTATTTT
V gene: TRBV12-1; clone size: -; D gene: -; J gene: TRBJ1-1; CDR3 protein: CASSTTRGQAFF; CDR3 DNA: TGTGCCAGCAGCACGACCAGGGGACAAGCTTTCTTT
V gene: TRBV19; clone size: once; D gene: TRBD1; J gene: TRBJ2-7; CDR3 protein: CASSSWDRGQNEQYF; CDR3 DNA: TGTGCCAGTAGTAGTTGGGACAGGGGGCAAAACGAGCAGTACTTC
V gene: TRBV2; clone size: once; D gene: -; J gene: TRBJ1-1; CDR3 protein: CASSEYGVVSRHTEAFF; CDR3 DNA: TGTGCCAGCAGTGAATATGGGGTGGTGAGTAGGCACACTGAAGCTTTCTTT
V gene: TRBV5-8; clone size: -; D gene: -; J gene: TRBJ1-3; CDR3 protein: CASSLPLTGSGNTIYF; CDR3 DNA: TGTGCCAGCAGCTTACCTTTGACAGGCTCTGGAAACACCATATATTTT
V gene: TRBV4-3; clone size: -; D gene: TRBD1; J gene: TRBJ2-2; CDR3 protein: CASSQDEGAPGELFF; CDR3 DNA: TGCGCCAGCAGCCAAGATGAGGGGGCTCCCGGGGAGCTGTTTTTT
V gene: TRBV7-2; clone size: -; D gene: -; J gene: TRBJ2-1; CDR3 protein: CASSLVELDSYNEQFF; CDR3 DNA: TGTGCCAGCAGCTTAGTTGAACTAGACTCCTACAATGAGCAGTTCTTC
V gene: TRBV2; clone size: few; D gene: -; J gene: TRBJ1-2; CDR3 protein: CASNDWKLYGYTF; CDR3 DNA: TGTGCCAGCAATGATTGGAAACTCTATGGCTACACCTTC
V gene: TRBV28; clone size: -; D gene: TRBD1; J gene: TRBJ1-2; CDR3 protein: CASTLGQTYGYTF; CDR3 DNA: TGTGCCAGCACCCTGGGACAGACCTATGGCTACACCTTC
V gene: TRBV7-2; clone size: -; D gene: TRBD1; J gene: TRBJ1-2; CDR3 protein: CASSFIDQGEGYTF; CDR3 DNA: TGTGCCAGCAGCTTCATCGACCAGGGGGAAGGCTACACCTTC
V gene: TRBV7-9; clone size: -; D gene: TRBD1; J gene: TRBJ1-2; CDR3 protein: CASSLDLWTGMDGYTF; CDR3 DNA: TGTGCCAGCAGCTTAGATTTATGGACAGGGATGGATGGCTACACCTTC
V gene: TRBV6-5; clone size: -; D gene: -; J gene: TRBJ1-1; CDR3 protein: CASSYSGTTSGAFF; CDR3 DNA: TGTGCCAGCAGTTACTCCGGGACAACCTCAGGAGCTTTCTTT
V gene: TRBV2; clone size: -; D gene: TRBD1; J gene: TRBJ1-6; CDR3 protein: CANDRGHPPLHF; CDR3 DNA: TGTGCCAACGACAGGGGGCATCCACCCCTCCACTTT
V gene: TRBV6-1; clone size: -; D gene: TRBD2; J gene: TRBJ2-1; CDR3 protein: CASSLLTSGEFF; CDR3 DNA: TGTGCCAGCAGTCTCCTGACTAGCGGGGAGTTCTTC
V gene: TRBV5-1; clone size: -; D gene: -; J gene: TRBJ2-1; CDR3 protein: CASSGDTSYNEQFF; CDR3 DNA: TGCGCCAGCAGCGGGGACACTTCCTACAATGAGCAGTTCTTC
V gene: TRBV7-2; clone size: -; D gene: -; J gene: TRBJ1-2; CDR3 protein: CASSYRALANYGYTF; CDR3 DNA: TGTGCCAGCAGCTACAGGGCTCTAGCTAACTATGGCTACACCTTC
V gene: TRBV25-1; clone size: -; D gene: -; J gene: TRBJ1-1; CDR3 protein: CASSYSGQNTEAFF; CDR3 DNA: TGTGCCAGCAGCTACTCGGGGCAGAACACTGAAGCTTTCTTT